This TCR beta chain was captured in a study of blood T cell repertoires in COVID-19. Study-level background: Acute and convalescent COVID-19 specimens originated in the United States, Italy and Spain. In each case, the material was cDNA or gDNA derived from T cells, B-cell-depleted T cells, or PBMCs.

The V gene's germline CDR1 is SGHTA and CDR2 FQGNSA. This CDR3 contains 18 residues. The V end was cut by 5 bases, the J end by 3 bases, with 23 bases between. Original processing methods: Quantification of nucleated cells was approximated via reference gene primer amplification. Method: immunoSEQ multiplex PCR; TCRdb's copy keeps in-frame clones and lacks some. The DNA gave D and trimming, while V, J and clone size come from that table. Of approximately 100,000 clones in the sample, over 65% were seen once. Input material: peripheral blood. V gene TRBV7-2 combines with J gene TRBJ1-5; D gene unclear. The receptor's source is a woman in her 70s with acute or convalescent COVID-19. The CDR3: CASSPSGVHKDYNQPQHF. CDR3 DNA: TGTGCCAGCAGCCCCAGTGGGGTCCACAAGGACTACAATCAGCCCCAGCATTTT.